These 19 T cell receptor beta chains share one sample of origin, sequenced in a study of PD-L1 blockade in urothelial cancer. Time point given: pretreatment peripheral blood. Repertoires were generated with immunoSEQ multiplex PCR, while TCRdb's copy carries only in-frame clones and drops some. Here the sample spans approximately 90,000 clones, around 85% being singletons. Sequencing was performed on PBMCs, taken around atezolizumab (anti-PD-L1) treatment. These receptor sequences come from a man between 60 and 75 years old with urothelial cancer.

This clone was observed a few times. The CDR3 protein is CASSSGAGLGVEEQFF. The CDR3 DNA sequence: TGTGCCAGCAGCTCAGGGGCGGGACTAGGGGTGGAGGAGCAGTTCTTC. The chain uses TRBV7-6 and TRBJ2-1; TRBD2 agrees at 8 bases. The CDR3 consists of 16 residues. V was pared by 4 bases and J by 10 bases, with 15 bases of the junction left unmatched. Germline CDR1 is SGHVS and CDR2 is FNYEAQ.

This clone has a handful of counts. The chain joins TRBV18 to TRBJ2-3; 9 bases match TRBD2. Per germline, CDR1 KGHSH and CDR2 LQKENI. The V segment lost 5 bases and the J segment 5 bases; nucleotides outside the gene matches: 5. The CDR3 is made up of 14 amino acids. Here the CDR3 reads CASSLAGELDTQYF. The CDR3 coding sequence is TGTGCCAGCTCATTAGCGGGAGAGTTAGATACGCAGTATTTT.

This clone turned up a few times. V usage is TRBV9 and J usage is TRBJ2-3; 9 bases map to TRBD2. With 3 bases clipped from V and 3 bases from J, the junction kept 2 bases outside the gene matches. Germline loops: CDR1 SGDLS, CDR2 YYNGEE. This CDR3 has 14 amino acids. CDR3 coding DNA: TGTGCCAGCAGCGAGGGACTAGCAACAGATACGCAGTATTTT. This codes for CASSEGLATDTQYF.

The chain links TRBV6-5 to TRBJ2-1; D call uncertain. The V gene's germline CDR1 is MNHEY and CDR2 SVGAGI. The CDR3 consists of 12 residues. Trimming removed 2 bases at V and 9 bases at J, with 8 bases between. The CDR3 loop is CASSYERSEQFF. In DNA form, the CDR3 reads TGTGCCAGCAGTTACGAACGGTCTGAGCAGTTCTTC.

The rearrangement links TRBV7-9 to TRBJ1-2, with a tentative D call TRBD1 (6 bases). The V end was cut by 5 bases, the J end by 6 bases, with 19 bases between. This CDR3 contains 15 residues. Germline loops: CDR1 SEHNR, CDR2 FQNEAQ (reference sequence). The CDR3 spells CASSPDMGGADGYTF. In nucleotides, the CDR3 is TGTGCCAGCAGCCCCGATATGGGGGGGGCGGATGGCTACACCTTC.

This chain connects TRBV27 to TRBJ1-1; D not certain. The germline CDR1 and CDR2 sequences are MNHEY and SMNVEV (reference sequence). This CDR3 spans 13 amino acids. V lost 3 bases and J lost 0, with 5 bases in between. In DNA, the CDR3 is TGTGCCAGCAGTTTCTACTTGAACACTGAAGCTTTCTTT. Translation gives CASSFYLNTEAFF.

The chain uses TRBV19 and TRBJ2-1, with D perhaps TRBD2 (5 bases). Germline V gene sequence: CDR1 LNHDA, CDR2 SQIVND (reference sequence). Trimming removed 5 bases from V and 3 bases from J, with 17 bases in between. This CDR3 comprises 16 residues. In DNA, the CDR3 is TGTGCCAGTAGTCAAGGGAGTATCAGGAGCTACAATGAGCAGTTCTTC. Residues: CASSQGSIRSYNEQFF. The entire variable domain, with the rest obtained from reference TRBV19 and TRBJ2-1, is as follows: DGGITQSPKYLFRKEGQNVTLSCEQNLNHDAMYWYRQDPGQGLRLIYYSQIVNDFQKGDIAEGYSVSREKKESFPLTVTSAQKNPTAFYLCASSQGSIRSYNEQFFGPGTRLTVL.

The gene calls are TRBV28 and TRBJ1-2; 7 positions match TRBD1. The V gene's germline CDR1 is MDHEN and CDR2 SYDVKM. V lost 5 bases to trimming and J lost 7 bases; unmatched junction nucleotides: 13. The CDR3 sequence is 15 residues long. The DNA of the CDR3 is TGTGCCAGCAGTCCAACCCAGGGGGTCCCAGCTGGCTACACCTTC. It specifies CASSPTQGVPAGYTF.

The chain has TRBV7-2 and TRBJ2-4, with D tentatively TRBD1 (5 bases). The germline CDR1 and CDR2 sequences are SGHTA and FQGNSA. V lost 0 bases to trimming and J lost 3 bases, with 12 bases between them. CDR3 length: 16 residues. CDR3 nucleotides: TGTGCCAGCAGCTTAGCCAGGGAAAGGGGCAAAAACATTCAGTACTTC. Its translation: CASSLARERGKNIQYF.

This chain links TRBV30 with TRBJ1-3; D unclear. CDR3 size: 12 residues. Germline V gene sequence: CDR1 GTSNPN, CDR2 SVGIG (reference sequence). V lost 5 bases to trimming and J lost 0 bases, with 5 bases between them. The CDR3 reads CAWGSSGNTIYF. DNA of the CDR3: TGTGCCTGGGGGAGCTCTGGAAACACCATATATTTT.

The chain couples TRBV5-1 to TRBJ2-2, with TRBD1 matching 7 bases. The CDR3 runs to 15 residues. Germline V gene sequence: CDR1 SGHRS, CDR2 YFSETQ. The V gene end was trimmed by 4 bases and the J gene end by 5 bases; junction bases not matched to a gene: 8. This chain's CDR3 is CASSNDRARTGELFF. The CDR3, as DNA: TGCGCCAGCAGCAATGACAGGGCGAGGACCGGGGAGCTGTTTTTT. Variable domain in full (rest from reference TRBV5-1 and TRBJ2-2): KAGVTQTPRYLIKTRGQQVTLSCSPISGHRSVSWYQQTPGQGLQFLFEYFSETQRNKGNFPGRFSGRQFSNSRSEMNVSTLELGDSALYLCASSNDRARTGELFFGEGSRLTVL.

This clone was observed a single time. CDR3 bases: TGCGCCAGCAGCTTGGCGGCAGGGAACGATGAAAAACTGTTTTTT. The encoded protein is CASSLAAGNDEKLFF. J is TRBJ1-4 and V is TRBV5-1; maybe TRBD1 (5 bases). Trimming took off 0 bases at V and 6 bases at J, with 12 bases between the two ends. The CDR3 is 15 residues long. The germline CDR1 and CDR2 sequences are SGHRS and YFSETQ.

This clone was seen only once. The CDR3 is CASSPPGTGGLGTEAFF. CDR3 nucleotide sequence: TGTGCCAGCTCACCACCGGGGACAGGGGGATTAGGGACTGAAGCTTTCTTT. The genes are TRBV18 and TRBJ1-1, with 11 bases that match TRBD1. V was clipped by 0 bases and J by 5 bases; unmatched bases: 8. The CDR3 spans 17 residues. Looked up from germline, CDR1 is KGHSH and CDR2 is LQKENI.

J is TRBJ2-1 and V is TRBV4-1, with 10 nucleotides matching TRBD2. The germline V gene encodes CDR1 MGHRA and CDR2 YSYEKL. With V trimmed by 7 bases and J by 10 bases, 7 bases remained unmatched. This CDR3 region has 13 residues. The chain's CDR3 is CASNERGGREQFF. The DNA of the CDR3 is TGCGCCAGCAATGAGCGGGGGGGCAGGGAGCAGTTCTTC.

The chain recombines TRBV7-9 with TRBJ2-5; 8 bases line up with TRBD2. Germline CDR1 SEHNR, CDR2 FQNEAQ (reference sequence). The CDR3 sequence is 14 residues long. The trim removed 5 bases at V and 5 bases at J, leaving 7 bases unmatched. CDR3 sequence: CASSLGGAYETQYF. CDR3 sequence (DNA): TGTGCCAGCAGCCTCGGGGGGGCCTATGAGACCCAGTACTTC.

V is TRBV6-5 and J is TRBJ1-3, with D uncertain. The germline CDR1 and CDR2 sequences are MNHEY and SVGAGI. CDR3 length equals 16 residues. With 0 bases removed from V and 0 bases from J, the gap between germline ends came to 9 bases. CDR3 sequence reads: CASSYSRGYSGNTIYF. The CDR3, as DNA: TGTGCCAGCAGTTACTCGAGAGGGTACTCTGGAAACACCATATATTTT.

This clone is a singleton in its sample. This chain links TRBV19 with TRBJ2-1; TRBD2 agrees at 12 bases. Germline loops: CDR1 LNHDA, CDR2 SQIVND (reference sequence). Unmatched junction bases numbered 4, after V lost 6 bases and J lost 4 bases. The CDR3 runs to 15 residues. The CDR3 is CASRTGTSGYNEQFF. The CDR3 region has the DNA TGTGCCAGTAGAACCGGGACTAGCGGGTACAATGAGCAGTTCTTC.

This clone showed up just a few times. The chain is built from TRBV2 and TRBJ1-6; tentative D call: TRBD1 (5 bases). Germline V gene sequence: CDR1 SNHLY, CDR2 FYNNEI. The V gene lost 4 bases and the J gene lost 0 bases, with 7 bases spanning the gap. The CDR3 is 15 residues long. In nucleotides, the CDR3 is TGTGCCAGCAGTGGACAGAGCTCCTATAATTCACCCCTCCACTTT. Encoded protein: CASSGQSSYNSPLHF.

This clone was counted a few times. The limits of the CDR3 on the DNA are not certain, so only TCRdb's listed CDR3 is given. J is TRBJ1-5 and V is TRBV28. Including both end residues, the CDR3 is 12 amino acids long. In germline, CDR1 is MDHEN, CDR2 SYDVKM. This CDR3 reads CASGGGIDPSIF.